This T cell receptor beta chain was documented in a study of technical replicates of blood from a few donors. The V and J ends lost 2 bases and 6 bases, in that order; junction bases with no gene match: 10. The germline V gene has CDR1 SGDLS and CDR2 YYNGEE. The length of the CDR3 is 16 residues. Sequencing used immunoSEQ multiplex PCR; TCRdb keeps in-frame clones, though not all of them. The sample includes 65,000 to 70,000 clones, 75% to 90% of them seen just once. This TCR came from a human donor in good health. Some clones in this sample may be carry-over from other donors' samples. The specimen was PBMCs. This chain connects TRBV9 to TRBJ2-3; 9 nucleotides agree with TRBD1. CDR3 protein: CASSVLDRGSGDTQYF. The CDR3 nucleotides are TGTGCCAGCAGCGTCCTCGACAGGGGGAGTGGGGATACGCAGTATTTT.